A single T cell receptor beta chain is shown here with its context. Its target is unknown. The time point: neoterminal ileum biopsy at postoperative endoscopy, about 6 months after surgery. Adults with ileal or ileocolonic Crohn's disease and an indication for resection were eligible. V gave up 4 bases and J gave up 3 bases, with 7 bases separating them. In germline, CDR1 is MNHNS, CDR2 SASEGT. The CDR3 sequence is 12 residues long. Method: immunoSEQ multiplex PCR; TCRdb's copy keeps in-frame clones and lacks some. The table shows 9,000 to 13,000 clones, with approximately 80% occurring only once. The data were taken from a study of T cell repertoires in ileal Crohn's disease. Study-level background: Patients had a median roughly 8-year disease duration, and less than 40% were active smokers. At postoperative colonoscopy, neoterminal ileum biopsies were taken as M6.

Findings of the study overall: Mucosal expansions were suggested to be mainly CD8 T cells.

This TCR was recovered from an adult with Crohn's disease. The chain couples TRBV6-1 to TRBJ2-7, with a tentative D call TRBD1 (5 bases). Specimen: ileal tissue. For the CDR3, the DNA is TGTGCCAGCAGTGTAACAGGCTACGAGCAGTACTTC. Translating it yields CASSVTGYEQYF.